Here is one T cell receptor (beta chain) with its context. These data belong to a study of T cells in Graves' hyperthyroidism and ophthalmopathy. Active moderate-to-severe ophthalmopathy, Clinical Activity Score at least 3, NOSPECS at least 4, under 3 months' duration. Authors of the study amplified TCR beta CDR3 regions from RNA transcripts. During a first-round RT-PCR of the TCR CDR3, the HTBI primer set was used. In TCRdb, the multiplex PCR reads were re-called with MiXCR into one record per CDR3 protein. The data show roughly 600,000 distinct CDR3 sequences, roughly 15% seen once. CDR1 and CDR2 from the germline V gene are SGHDN and FVKESK. V lost 2 bases, J lost 8 bases, and 12 bases lay in between. This CDR3 is 13 amino acids long.

This receptor was obtained from a woman aged 50 to 65 with Graves' ophthalmopathy. The sequenced material came from blood. The chain uses TRBV14 and TRBJ1-2, with D maybe TRBD1 (5 bases). CDR3 region: CASSQTLTAGYTF. Here the CDR3 DNA reads TGTGCCAGCAGCCAAACCCTGACAGCAGGCTACACCTTC.